In this sample, the clone carrying this T cell receptor (beta chain) turned up a few times. The CDR3 length is 16 residues. Per the germline V gene, CDR1 is SGDLS and CDR2 is YYNGEE. Trimming at V came to 4 bases and at J to 1 base, leaving 9 bases not matched to a gene. These data originate in a study of T cells after yellow fever vaccination. From the 5' RACE reads, TCRdb called clonotypes with MiXCR, one entry per CDR3 protein. Of 350,000 or so distinct CDR3 sequences in the sample, around 8.1% are singletons; the top ten hold 17%. This clonotype was sampled from a man aged 18 to 30 who received the YFV17D yellow fever vaccine. The chain combines TRBV9 with TRBJ2-3; 7 positions match TRBD2. The sequenced sample was PBMCs, obtained around 45 days after the first yellow fever vaccination. In DNA form, the CDR3 reads TGTGCCAGCAGCCCTCCTTCGAGCGGGGGCACAGATACGCAGTATTTT. Residues: CASSPPSSGGTDTQYF.